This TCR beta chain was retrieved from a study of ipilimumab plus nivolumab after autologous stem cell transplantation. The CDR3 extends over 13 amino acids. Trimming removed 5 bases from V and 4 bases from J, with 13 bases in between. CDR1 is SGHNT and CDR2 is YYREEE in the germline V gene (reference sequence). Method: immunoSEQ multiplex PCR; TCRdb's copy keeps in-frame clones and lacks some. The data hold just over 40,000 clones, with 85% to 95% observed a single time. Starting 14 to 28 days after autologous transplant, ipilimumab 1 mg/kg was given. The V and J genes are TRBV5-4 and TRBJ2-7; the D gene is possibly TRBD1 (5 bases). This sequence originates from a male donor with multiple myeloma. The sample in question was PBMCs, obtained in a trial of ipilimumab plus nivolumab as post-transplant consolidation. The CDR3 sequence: CASSSRSGYEQYF. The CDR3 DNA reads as TGTGCCAGCAGTAGCCGTTCAGGGTACGAGCAGTACTTC.